The 26 T cell receptor beta chains listed next were all sequenced from one sample in a study of CD8 T cells in Susac syndrome. Random hexamers served to reverse transcribe roughly 0.45 to 1 ug RNA. Using its own MiXCR run on the immunoSEQ multiplex PCR reads, TCRdb lists one record per CDR3 protein. This table has 100,000 to 150,000 distinct CDR3 sequences, over 75% appearing once. What was sequenced was CD8+ T cells from PBMCs. These receptors all come from a human donor with multiple sclerosis.

The chain links TRBV7-2 to TRBJ2-1, with D hard to call. This CDR3 has 14 residues. Looked up from germline, CDR1 is SGHTA and CDR2 is FQGNSA. Trimming shortened V by 5 bases and J by 6 bases, and 14 bases separated the two germline ends. The CDR3 DNA reads as TGTGCCAGCAGCCCATCACCGGGCCCCAATGAGCAGTTCTTC. This codes for CASSPSPGPNEQFF.

This chain connects TRBV19 to TRBJ2-1; TRBD2 matches 11 bases. The V gene end was trimmed by 1 base and the J gene end by 8 bases; junction bases not matched to a gene: 10. The V gene's germline CDR1 is LNHDA and CDR2 SQIVND (reference sequence). The CDR3 sequence is 17 residues long. CDR3 sequence: CASSIGSGGARGHEQFF. The CDR3 DNA sequence: TGTGCCAGTAGTATAGGTAGCGGGGGGGCCAGAGGTCATGAGCAGTTCTTC.

Only a few counts were recorded for this clonotype. The rearrangement links TRBV6-1 to TRBJ1-2; D gene uncertain. Trimming removed 5 bases from V and 4 bases from J, with 8 bases in between. Germline-derived CDR1 and CDR2 are MNHNS and SASEGT. CDR3 length: 12 residues. The DNA for the CDR3 is TGTGCCAGCAGTCCGAACAGCTATGGCTACACCTTC. Translation gives CASSPNSYGYTF.

This clonotype has more than one count but fewer than ten. This rearrangement joins TRBV5-1 to TRBJ1-6; the D is unclear. V was shortened by 0 bases and J by 7 bases, with 8 bases between the two germline ends. The CDR3 is 14 residues long. Germline loops: CDR1 SGHRS, CDR2 YFSETQ. In DNA form, the CDR3 reads TGCGCCAGCAGCTTGGCCCGGCAAAATTCACCCCTCCACTTT. It specifies CASSLARQNSPLHF.

This chain connects TRBV5-4 to TRBJ2-2; no definite D call. CDR1 is SGHNT and CDR2 is YYREEE in the germline V gene (reference sequence). This CDR3 region has 15 residues. The germline V and J ends were trimmed by 2 bases and 7 bases, with 15 bases remaining between them. This chain's CDR3 is CASSFFMGYGGELFF. CDR3 DNA sequence: TGTGCCAGCAGCTTCTTTATGGGGTATGGCGGGGAGCTGTTTTTT.

J is TRBJ1-1 and V is TRBV5-1; perhaps TRBD1 as D (5 bases). V was pared by 0 bases and J by 0 bases, with 12 bases between. CDR3 length: 16 amino acids. Germline CDR1 SGHRS, CDR2 YFSETQ. CDR3 protein: CASSLVLGTMNTEAFF. CDR3 DNA: TGCGCCAGCAGCTTGGTCTTGGGGACTATGAACACTGAAGCTTTCTTT.

The chain joins TRBV6-5 to TRBJ2-3; tentatively, D is TRBD1 (6 bases). In germline, CDR1 is MNHEY, CDR2 SVGAGI. Trimming left V 4 bases short and J 0 bases short, with 14 bases between. The CDR3 length is 16 residues. CDR3 sequence reads: CASSSDRPDSTDTQYF. The CDR3 nucleotides read TGTGCCAGCAGTTCCGACAGGCCAGATAGCACAGATACGCAGTATTTT.

The chain is built from TRBV11-2 and TRBJ2-1; 13 bases are shared with TRBD2. J lost 7 bases, V lost 2 bases, and 2 bases had no gene match. The germline CDR1 and CDR2 sequences are SGHAT and FQNNGV. The CDR3 has 15 amino acids. CDR3 in DNA: TGTGCCAGCAGCTTATGGACTAGCGGGAGTAATGAGCAGTTCTTC. Its protein is CASSLWTSGSNEQFF.

This clonotype was counted a few times. The chain joins TRBV7-2 to TRBJ2-7; TRBD1 is a possible D gene (6 bases). V was pared by 1 base and J by 5 bases, with 12 bases between. The CDR3 is 14 residues long. The V gene's germline CDR1 is SGHTA and CDR2 FQGNSA. CDR3 bases: TGTGCCAGCAGCTTAGTCCCAGGGGTGGACGAGCAGTACTTC. Translating gives CASSLVPGVDEQYF.

This clonotype was found a few times. The chain joins TRBV6-5 to TRBJ2-7; D is unresolved. Trimming removed 4 bases at V and 2 bases at J, with 9 bases between. The CDR3 extends over 13 amino acids. Germline V gene sequence: CDR1 MNHEY, CDR2 SVGAGI. CDR3: CASSFDKTYEQYF. CDR3 in DNA: TGTGCCAGCAGTTTTGATAAAACCTACGAGCAGTACTTC.

This clonotype was seen a few times. V gene TRBV6-1 combines with J gene TRBJ1-5; D remains unclear. V shed 6 bases and J shed 2 bases, with 20 bases lying between them. This CDR3 spans 17 amino acids. Per the germline V gene, CDR1 is MNHNS and CDR2 is SASEGT. Written as DNA, the CDR3 is TGTGCCAGCAGGCCACCCCAGACCCCCTGGGGCAATCAGCCCCAGCATTTT. It is translated as CASRPPQTPWGNQPQHF.

The chain carries TRBV27 and TRBJ1-2; D is perhaps TRBD1 (5 bases). From germline, CDR1 is MNHEY and CDR2 SMNVEV (reference sequence). This CDR3 contains 14 residues. Trimming removed 3 bases from V and 2 bases from J, with 10 bases in between. The CDR3 nucleotides are TGTGCCAGCAGTTTGTCGACAGACAACTATGGCTACACCTTC. Amino acid sequence: CASSLSTDNYGYTF.

The genes are TRBV30 and TRBJ2-3, with a weak D call TRBD2 (7 bases). The ends were cut back, 0 bases at V and 1 base at J, with 11 bases in the middle. This CDR3 is 15 amino acids long. Germline CDR1 reads GTSNPN; CDR2 reads SVGIG (reference sequence). In DNA form, the CDR3 reads TGTGCCTGGAGTGTAGAGGGGGGGGGCACAGATACGCAGTATTTT. The encoded protein is CAWSVEGGGTDTQYF.

This rearrangement joins TRBV5-6 to TRBJ2-7; maybe TRBD1 (6 bases). The germline V and J ends were trimmed by 0 bases and 1 base, with 8 bases remaining between them. Looked up from germline, CDR1 is SGHDT and CDR2 is YYEEEE. The CDR3 extends over 14 amino acids. The CDR3 loop is CASSLGQASYEQYF. The CDR3 DNA is TGTGCCAGCAGCTTGGGACAGGCATCCTACGAGCAGTACTTC.

A single count supports this clonotype. The CDR3 DNA sequence: TGTGCCAGCAGTTACCCGGAGACAGGGAAAGTGACAGATACGCAGTATTTT. Encoded protein: CASSYPETGKVTDTQYF. The gene calls are TRBV6-5 and TRBJ2-3; TRBD1 matches at 7 bases. V gave up 2 bases and J gave up 3 bases; unmatched junction bases: 11. The CDR3 runs to 17 residues. The germline gives CDR1 MNHEY, CDR2 SVGAGI.

This clonotype was counted only a few times. The chain is built from TRBV5-6 and TRBJ2-7, with 9 bases fitting TRBD2. This CDR3 is 18 amino acids long. V trimming: 1 base; J trimming: 7 bases; junction bases outside the gene matches: 18. Germline V CDR1 and CDR2: SGHDT, YYEEEE. The CDR3 bases are TGTGCCAGCAGCTTGAGAGGAGCGGGGGGCCCCCTCGTGTGGGAGCAGTACTTC. Translation gives CASSLRGAGGPLVWEQYF.

V usage is TRBV12-3 or TRBV12-4 and J usage is TRBJ2-1, with unresolved D. This CDR3 has 13 residues. V shed 1 base and J shed 6 bases, with 7 bases lying between them. CDR3 sequence reads: CASSLEGPNEQFF. The CDR3 nucleotides are TGTGCCAGCAGTTTAGAGGGCCCCAATGAGCAGTTCTTC.

The gene calls are TRBV25-1 and TRBJ2-1; 10 bases align to TRBD1. Trimming cost V 4 bases and J 7 bases; bases outside gene matches: 7. CDR3 size: 15 residues. In germline, CDR1 is MGHDK, CDR2 SYGVNS. The DNA for the CDR3 is TGTGCCAGCAGTGTGACAGGGGGCGCGGTTAATGAGCAGTTCTTC. This codes for CASSVTGGAVNEQFF.

The chain is built from TRBV7-9 and TRBJ2-2; TRBD1 matches 8 bases. The CDR3 is made up of 16 amino acids. Losses at the gene ends were 5 bases for V and 5 bases for J; bases not matched to a gene: 10. The germline V gene encodes CDR1 SEHNR and CDR2 FQNEAQ (reference sequence). CDR3 nucleotides: TGTGCCAGCAGCCCCCGCGGGACAGGACAAACCGGGGAGCTGTTTTTT. It specifies CASSPRGTGQTGELFF.

The chain joins TRBV9 to TRBJ2-7, with D possibly TRBD1 on 5 matching bases. CDR3 length equals 12 residues. Trimming pared 3 bases from V and 5 bases from J, leaving 9 bases between. Per germline, CDR1 SGDLS and CDR2 YYNGEE. Here the CDR3 DNA reads TGTGCCAGCAGCGATCAACAGGACGAGCAGTACTTC. Amino acids: CASSDQQDEQYF.

The chain is built from TRBV6-5 and TRBJ2-1; D gene uncertain. CDR1 is MNHEY and CDR2 is SVGAGI in the germline V gene. The CDR3 covers 16 residues. Trimming removed 2 bases from V and 0 bases from J, with 11 bases in between. CDR3 in DNA: TGTGCCAGCAGTTACACGACTCCCAGCTCCTACAATGAGCAGTTCTTC. This sequence encodes CASSYTTPSSYNEQFF.

The chain recombines TRBV14 with TRBJ1-1; no clear D. V was clipped by 4 bases and J by 6 bases, with 12 bases between them. Looked up from germline, CDR1 is SGHDN and CDR2 is FVKESK. The CDR3 has 13 amino acids. The CDR3 is CASSPALGAEAFF. In nucleotides, the CDR3 is TGTGCCAGCAGCCCTGCACTGGGCGCTGAAGCTTTCTTT.

The rearrangement links TRBV7-9 to TRBJ2-1; D gene uncertain. Trimming cost V 5 bases and J 10 bases, with 15 bases left between them. Germline V CDR1 and CDR2: SEHNR, FQNEAQ (reference sequence). The CDR3 is 13 amino acids. The CDR3 is CASSTINEEEQFF. The CDR3 coding sequence is TGTGCCAGCAGCACAATAAACGAGGAGGAGCAGTTCTTC.

J is TRBJ2-1 and V is TRBV7-3; tentative D call: TRBD2 (5 bases). The length of the CDR3 is 15 residues. Trimming took off 2 bases at V and 8 bases at J, with 16 bases between the two ends. CDR1 and CDR2 (germline): SGHTA, FQGTGA. CDR3 amino acids: CASSLGIGARDEQFF. As DNA, the CDR3 is TGTGCCAGCAGCTTAGGGATAGGCGCGCGGGATGAGCAGTTCTTC.

The table lists this clonotype with a count of one. This chain links TRBV7-6 with TRBJ2-3; D is possibly TRBD2 (6 bases). The CDR3 runs to 15 residues. V was pared by 5 bases and J by 6 bases, with 18 bases between. Looked up from germline, CDR1 is SGHVS and CDR2 is FNYEAQ. CDR3 nucleotide sequence: TGTGCCAGCAGCCCCCTGATAGCGGAGGGGGATACGCAGTATTTT. Translated: CASSPLIAEGDTQYF.

The chain combines TRBV7-2 with TRBJ1-5, with a tentative D call TRBD1 (5 bases). Trimming left V 7 bases short and J 7 bases short, with 17 bases between. CDR3 length equals 14 residues. The germline gives CDR1 SGHTA, CDR2 FQGNSA. The CDR3 spells CASKRDRGIQPQHF. CDR3 coding DNA: TGTGCCAGCAAGCGGGACCGCGGAATCCAGCCCCAGCATTTT.